This T cell receptor beta chain comes out of a study of blood T cells in healthy people across ages. The second PCR ran roughly 7 to 12 cycles with a sample-barcoded 5' primer and J-beta primers. TCRdb fed the 5' RACE reads into MiXCR, producing one record per CDR3 protein. In the table there are about 290,000 distinct CDR3 sequences, 25% to 30% of which are singletons. Trimming pared 1 base from V and 5 bases from J, leaving 9 bases between. In germline, CDR1 is SGHRS, CDR2 YFSETQ. The CDR3 length is 13 residues. The sequenced sample consisted of blood. This clonotype was obtained from a woman between 65 and 79 years old in good health. The chain couples TRBV5-1 to TRBJ2-5; D possibly corresponds to TRBD1 (5 bases). The DNA for the CDR3 is TGCGCCAGCAGCTTGTCAGGGATGGAGACCCAGTACTTC. It encodes CASSLSGMETQYF.